This T cell receptor (beta chain) stems from a study of T cell repertoires in cytomegalovirus infection. Across the whole study: Recently identified HLA-C-restricted CMV epitopes were among the peptides used. Indications of both CMV infection and matching HLA type were provided by public TCR beta signatures.

TCRdb re-derived calls from the reads in MiXCR, one entry per CDR3 protein. The data contain hundreds of thousands of distinct CDR3 sequences, almost 30% of them singletons. Concerning this clonotype itself: Its antigen is currently unknown.

Germline assignment: CDR1 MDHEN and CDR2 SYDVKM. This CDR3 spans 16 amino acids. V shed 5 bases and J 8 bases; nucleotides not matched to a gene: 13. Points from the study as a whole: Cumulative public TCR beta family frequency identified CMV carriers with the relevant HLA. Dominating the ex vivo response were HLA-C-restricted CMV-specific TCR beta clonotypes.

The receptor's source is a human donor in good health (CMV status not recorded). Some clones in this sample may be carry-over from other donors' samples. The V call is TRBV28, the J call TRBJ2-1; 9 bases are a match to TRBD2. The input for sequencing was cultured PBMCs, taken from culture after CMV antigen stimulation. This CDR3 reads CASSPSGIAGVDEQFF. Here the CDR3 DNA reads TGTGCCAGCAGTCCCTCCGGGATAGCGGGAGTGGATGAGCAGTTCTTC.